This T cell receptor beta chain was captured by sequencing in a study of blood T cell repertoires in COVID-19. The wider study: From the United States, Italy and Spain came samples of acute and convalescent COVID-19.

CDR3 size: 14 residues. Germline assignment: CDR1 MNHEY and CDR2 SMNVEV (reference sequence). The J segment lost 9 bases and the V segment lost 6 bases, leaving 10 bases of the junction unmatched. In the original workflow: How many nucleated cells were present was estimated from reference gene primer amplification. Measured with immunoSEQ multiplex PCR; TCRdb has only the in-frame clones, and not every one. That table is the source of V, J and clone size, and D and trimming were worked out from the DNA. The sample consists of fewer than 300,000 clones, more than 75% of them appearing once. Patients at the Seattle site were enrolled during active infection and followed longitudinally.

The chain combines TRBV27 with TRBJ2-1, with 8 bases identical to TRBD2. The TCR originated in a man between 50 and 59 years old with COVID-19, enrolled during active disease. The source material was peripheral blood. The CDR3 protein is CASRQAGLVLEQFF. The CDR3 DNA is TGTGCCAGCAGACAAGCGGGACTAGTGCTTGAGCAGTTCTTC.